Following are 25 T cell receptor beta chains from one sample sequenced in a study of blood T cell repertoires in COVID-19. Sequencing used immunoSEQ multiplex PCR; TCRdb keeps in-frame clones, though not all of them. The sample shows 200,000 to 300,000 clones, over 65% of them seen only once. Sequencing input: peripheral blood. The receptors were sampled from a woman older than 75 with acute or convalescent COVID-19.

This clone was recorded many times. The CDR3 sequence is CASSQIYGELFF. The CDR3 DNA reads TGTGCCAGCAGCCAAATCTACGGGGAGCTGTTTTTT. The V call is TRBV3-1 (or the pseudogene TRBV3-2), the J call TRBJ2-2; D gene uncertain. CDR3 length: 12 residues. Germline CDR1 and CDR2: LGHDT and YNNKEL (reference sequence). The V and J ends lost 2 bases and 7 bases respectively, with 5 bases between them.

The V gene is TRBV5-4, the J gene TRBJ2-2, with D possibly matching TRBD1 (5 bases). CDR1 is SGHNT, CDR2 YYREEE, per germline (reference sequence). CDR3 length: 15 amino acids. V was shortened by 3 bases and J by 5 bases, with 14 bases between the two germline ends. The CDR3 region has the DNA TGTGCCAGCAGCTCCCAGGCCCAGGGTACCGGGGAGCTGTTTTTT. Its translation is CASSSQAQGTGELFF. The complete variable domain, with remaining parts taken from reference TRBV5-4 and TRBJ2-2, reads ETGVTQSPTHLIKTRGQQVTLRCSSQSGHNTVSWYQQALGQGPQFIFQYYREEENGRGNFPPRFSGLQFPNYSSELNVNALELDDSALYLCASSSQAQGTGELFFGEGSRLTVL.

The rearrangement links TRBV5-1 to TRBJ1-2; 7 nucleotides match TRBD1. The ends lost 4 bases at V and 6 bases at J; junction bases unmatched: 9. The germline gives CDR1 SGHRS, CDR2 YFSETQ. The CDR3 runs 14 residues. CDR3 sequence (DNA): TGCGCCAGCAGCCTGGAAGGACAGGCGCATGGCTACACCTTC. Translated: CASSLEGQAHGYTF.

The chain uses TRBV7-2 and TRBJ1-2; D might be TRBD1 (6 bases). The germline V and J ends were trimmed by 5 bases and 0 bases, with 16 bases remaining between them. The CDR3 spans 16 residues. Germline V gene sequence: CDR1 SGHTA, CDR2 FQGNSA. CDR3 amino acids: CASSPPGRTANYGYTF. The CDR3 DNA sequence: TGTGCCAGCAGCCCACCCGGCCGGACAGCTAACTATGGCTACACCTTC.

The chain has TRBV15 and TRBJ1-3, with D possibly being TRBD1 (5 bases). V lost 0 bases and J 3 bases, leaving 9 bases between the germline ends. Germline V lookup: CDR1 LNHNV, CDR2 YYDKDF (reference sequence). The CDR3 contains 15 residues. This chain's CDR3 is CATSRDRDFGNTIYF. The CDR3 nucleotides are TGTGCCACCAGCAGAGACAGGGATTTTGGAAACACCATATATTTT.

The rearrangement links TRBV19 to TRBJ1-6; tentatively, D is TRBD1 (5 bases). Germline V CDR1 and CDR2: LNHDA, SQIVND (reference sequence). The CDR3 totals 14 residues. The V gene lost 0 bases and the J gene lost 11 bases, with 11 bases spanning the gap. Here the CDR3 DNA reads TGTGCCAGTAGTATAGAGGGGGGAATCGCACCCCTCCACTTT. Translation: CASSIEGGIAPLHF.

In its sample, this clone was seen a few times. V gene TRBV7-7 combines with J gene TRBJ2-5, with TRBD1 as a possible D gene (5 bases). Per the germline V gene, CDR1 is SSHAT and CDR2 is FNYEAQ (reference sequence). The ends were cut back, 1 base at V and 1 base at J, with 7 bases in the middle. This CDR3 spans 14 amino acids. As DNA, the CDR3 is TGTGCCAGCAGCTTAGGGACATCCCAAGAGACCCAGTACTTC. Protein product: CASSLGTSQETQYF.

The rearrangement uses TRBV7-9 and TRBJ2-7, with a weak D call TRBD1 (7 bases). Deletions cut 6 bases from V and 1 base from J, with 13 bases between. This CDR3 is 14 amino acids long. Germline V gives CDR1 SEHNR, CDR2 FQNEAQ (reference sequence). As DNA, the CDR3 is TGTGCCAGCAGGCAGGAGGGACAGTCCTACGAGCAGTACTTC. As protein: CASRQEGQSYEQYF.

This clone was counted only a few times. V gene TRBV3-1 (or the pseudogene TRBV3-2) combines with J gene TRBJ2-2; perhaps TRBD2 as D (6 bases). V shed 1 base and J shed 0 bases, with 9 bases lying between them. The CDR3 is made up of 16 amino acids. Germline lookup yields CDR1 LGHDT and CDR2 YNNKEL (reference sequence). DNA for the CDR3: TGTGCCAGCAGCCAAGTTGGCGGGGCGAACACCGGGGAGCTGTTTTTT. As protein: CASSQVGGANTGELFF.

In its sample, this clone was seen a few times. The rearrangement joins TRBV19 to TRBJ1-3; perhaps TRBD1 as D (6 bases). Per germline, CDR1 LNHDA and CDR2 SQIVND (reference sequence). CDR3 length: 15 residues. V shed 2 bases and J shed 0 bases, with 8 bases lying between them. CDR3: CASSIRTVSGNTIYF. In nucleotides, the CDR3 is TGTGCCAGTAGTATACGGACAGTCTCTGGAAACACCATATATTTT.

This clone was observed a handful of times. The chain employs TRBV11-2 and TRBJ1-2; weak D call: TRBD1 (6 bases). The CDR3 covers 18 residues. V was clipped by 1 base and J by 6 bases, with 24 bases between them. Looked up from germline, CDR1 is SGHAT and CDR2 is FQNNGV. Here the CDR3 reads CASSLVLQGIGFGNGYTF. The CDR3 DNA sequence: TGTGCCAGCAGCTTAGTTCTCCAGGGGATCGGATTTGGCAATGGCTACACCTTC.

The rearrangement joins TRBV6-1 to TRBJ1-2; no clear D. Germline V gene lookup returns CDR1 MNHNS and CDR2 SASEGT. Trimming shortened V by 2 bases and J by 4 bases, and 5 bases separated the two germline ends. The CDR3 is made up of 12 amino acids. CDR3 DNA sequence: TGTGCCAGCAGTGAAATGAGCTATGGCTACACCTTC. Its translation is CASSEMSYGYTF.

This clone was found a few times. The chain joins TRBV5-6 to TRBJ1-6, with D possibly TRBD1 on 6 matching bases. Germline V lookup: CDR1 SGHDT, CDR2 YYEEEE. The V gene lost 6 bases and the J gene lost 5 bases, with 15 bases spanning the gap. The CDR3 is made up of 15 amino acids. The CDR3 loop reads CASTRRTVNNSPLHF. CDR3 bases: TGTGCCAGCACCCGAAGGACAGTAAATAATTCACCCCTCCACTTT.

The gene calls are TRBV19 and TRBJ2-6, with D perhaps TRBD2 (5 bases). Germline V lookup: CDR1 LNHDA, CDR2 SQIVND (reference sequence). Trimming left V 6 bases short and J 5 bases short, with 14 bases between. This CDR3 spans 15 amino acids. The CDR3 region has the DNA TGTGCCAGTAGACCGGGGTCTGTCTGGGCCAACGTCCTGACTTTC. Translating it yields CASRPGSVWANVLTF.

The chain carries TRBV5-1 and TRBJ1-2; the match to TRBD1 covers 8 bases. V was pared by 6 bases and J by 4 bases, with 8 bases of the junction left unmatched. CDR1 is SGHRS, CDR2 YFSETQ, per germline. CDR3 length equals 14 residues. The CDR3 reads CASNAGGLGYGYTF. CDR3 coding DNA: TGCGCCAGCAACGCAGGGGGCCTTGGCTATGGCTACACCTTC.

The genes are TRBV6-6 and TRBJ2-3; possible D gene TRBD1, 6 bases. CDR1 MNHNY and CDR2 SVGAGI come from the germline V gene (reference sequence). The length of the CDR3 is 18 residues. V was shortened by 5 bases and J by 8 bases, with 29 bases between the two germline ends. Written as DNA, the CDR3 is TGTGCCAGCAGTCCCACGGTGGACAGTCGGGGTTTGGGACCTACGCAGTATTTT. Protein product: CASSPTVDSRGLGPTQYF.

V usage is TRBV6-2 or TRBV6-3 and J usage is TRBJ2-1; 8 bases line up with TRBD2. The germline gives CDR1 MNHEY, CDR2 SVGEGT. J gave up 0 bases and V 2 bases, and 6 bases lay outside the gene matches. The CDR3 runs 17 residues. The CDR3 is CASSYPPAGDSYNEQFF. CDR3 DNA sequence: TGTGCCAGCAGTTACCCCCCAGCGGGGGACTCCTACAATGAGCAGTTCTTC.

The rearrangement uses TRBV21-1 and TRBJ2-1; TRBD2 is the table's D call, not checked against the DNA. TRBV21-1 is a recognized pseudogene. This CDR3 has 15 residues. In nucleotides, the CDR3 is TGTGCCACCCCCCGAGCGGGGGCCTTTTACAATGAGCAGTTCTTC. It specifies CATPRAGAFYNEQFF.

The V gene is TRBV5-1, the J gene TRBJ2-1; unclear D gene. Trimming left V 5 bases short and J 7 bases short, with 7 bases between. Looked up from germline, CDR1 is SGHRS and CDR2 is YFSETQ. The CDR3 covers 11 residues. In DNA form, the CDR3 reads TGCGCCAGCAGAGAGATGAATGAGCAGTTCTTC. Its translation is CASREMNEQFF.

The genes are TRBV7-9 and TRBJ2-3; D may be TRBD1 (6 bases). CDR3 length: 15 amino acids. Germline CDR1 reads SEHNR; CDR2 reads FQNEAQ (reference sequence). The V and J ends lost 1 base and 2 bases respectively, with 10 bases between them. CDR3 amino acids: CASSLVQGLTDTQYF. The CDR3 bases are TGTGCCAGCAGCTTAGTACAGGGTCTCACAGATACGCAGTATTTT.

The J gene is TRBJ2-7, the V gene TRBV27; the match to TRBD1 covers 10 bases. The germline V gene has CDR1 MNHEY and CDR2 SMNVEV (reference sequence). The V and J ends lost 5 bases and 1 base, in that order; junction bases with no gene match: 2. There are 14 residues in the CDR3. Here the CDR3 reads CASSRDRGSYEQYF. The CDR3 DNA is TGTGCCAGCAGTCGGGACAGGGGTTCCTACGAGCAGTACTTC.

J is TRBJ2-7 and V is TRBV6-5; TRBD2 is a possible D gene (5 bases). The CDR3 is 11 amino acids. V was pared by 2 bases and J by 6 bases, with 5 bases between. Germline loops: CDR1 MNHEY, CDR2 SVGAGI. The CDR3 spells CASSYAGEQYF. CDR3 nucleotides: TGTGCCAGCAGTTACGCGGGCGAGCAGTACTTC.

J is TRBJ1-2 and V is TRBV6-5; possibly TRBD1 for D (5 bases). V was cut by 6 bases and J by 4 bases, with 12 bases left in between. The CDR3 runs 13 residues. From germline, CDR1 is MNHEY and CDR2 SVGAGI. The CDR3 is CASRAPGSYGYTF. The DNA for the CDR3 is TGTGCCAGCAGAGCCCCAGGGTCCTATGGCTACACCTTC.

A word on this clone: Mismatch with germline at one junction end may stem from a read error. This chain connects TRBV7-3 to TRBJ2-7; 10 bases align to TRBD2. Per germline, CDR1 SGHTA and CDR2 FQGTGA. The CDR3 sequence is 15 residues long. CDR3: CASSLNRGGVAGGPF. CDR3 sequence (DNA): TGTGCCAGCAGCTTAAATCGAGGCGGAGTAGCGGGGGGTCCGTTC.

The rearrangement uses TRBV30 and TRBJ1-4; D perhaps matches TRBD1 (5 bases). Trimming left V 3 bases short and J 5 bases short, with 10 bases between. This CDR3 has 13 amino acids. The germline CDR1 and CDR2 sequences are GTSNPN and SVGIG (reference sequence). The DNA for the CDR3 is TGTGCCTGGAGGCGCGGGGGGAATGAAAAACTGTTTTTT. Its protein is CAWRRGGNEKLFF.